Described below is a single TCR beta chain sequence and its context. Repertoires were generated with immunoSEQ multiplex PCR, while TCRdb's copy carries only in-frame clones and drops some. The sample includes under 500,000 clones, 70% to 90% of them seen just once. The data derive from a study of blood T cell repertoires in COVID-19. Participants came from 20 to 25 US areas, aged roughly 18 to 90 years. This CDR3 has 13 residues. CDR1 and CDR2 (germline): SEHNR, FQNEAQ (reference sequence). Deletions cut 3 bases from V and 1 base from J, with 4 bases between. Sequencing used PBMCs or T cells enriched from blood (not recorded which). This TCR was sampled from a woman aged 18-35 years with acute COVID-19. This chain joins TRBV7-9 and TRBJ1-5; no firm D call. The CDR3 protein is CASSFQSNQPQHF. The CDR3 bases are TGTGCCAGCAGCTTCCAGAGCAATCAGCCCCAGCATTTT. Drawing the rest from reference TRBV7-9 and TRBJ1-5, the complete variable domain is DTGVSQNPRHKITKRGQNVTFRCDPISEHNRLYWYRQTLGQGPEFLTYFQNEAQLEKSRLLSDRFSAERPKGSFSTLEIQRTEQGDSAMYLCASSFQSNQPQHFGDGTRLSIL.